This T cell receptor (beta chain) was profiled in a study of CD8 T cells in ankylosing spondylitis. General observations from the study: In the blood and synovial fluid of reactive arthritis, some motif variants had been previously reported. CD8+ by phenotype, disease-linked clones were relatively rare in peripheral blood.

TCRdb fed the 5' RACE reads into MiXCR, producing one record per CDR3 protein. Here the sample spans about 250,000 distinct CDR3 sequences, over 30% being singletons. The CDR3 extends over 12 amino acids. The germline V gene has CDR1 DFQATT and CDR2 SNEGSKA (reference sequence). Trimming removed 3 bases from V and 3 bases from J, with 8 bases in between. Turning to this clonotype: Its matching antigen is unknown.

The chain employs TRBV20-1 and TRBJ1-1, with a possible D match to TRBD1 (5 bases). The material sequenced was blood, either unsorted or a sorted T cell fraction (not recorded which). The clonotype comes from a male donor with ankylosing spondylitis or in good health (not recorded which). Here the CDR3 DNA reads TGCAGTGCTAGGGCCAGGGACACTGAAGCTTTCTTT. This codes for CSARARDTEAFF.